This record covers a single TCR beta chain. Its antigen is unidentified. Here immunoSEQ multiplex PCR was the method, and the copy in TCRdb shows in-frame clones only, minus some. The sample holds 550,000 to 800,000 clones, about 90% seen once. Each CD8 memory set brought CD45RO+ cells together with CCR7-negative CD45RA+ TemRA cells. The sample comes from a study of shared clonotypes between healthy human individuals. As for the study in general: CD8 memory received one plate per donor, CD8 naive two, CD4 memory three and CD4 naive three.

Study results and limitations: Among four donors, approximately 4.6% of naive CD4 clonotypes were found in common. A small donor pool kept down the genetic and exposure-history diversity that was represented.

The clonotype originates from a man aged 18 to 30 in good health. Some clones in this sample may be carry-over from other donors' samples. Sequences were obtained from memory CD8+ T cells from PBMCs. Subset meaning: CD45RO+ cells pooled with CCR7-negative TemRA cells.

CDR3 protein: CASSPSGLSYEQYF. The CDR3 DNA reads as TGTGCCAGCAGCCCTAGCGGACTATCCTACGAGCAGTACTTC. The V call is TRBV7-9, the J call TRBJ2-7; 7 bases align to TRBD2. Trimming took 5 bases from V and 1 from J; bases not matched to a gene: 5. Looked up from germline, CDR1 is SEHNR and CDR2 is FQNEAQ (reference sequence). This CDR3 is 14 amino acids long.